This passage covers 4 T cell receptor beta chains from one sample sequenced in a study of cytomegalovirus exposure and HLA in healthy donors. TCRdb's copy holds only in-frame clones and misses some; the assay was immunoSEQ multiplex PCR. Among about 140,000 clones listed, 86% were seen once. The sequenced material came from PBMCs. These receptors originate from a man in his late teens or twenties in good health and CMV-seronegative.

The chain has TRBV4-1 and TRBJ1-1; no definite D call. V was shortened by 1 base and J by 5 bases, with 20 bases between the two germline ends. Germline V gives CDR1 MGHRA, CDR2 YSYEKL. The CDR3 has 17 amino acids. The CDR3: CASSQGQGGRGWTEAFF. DNA for the CDR3: TGCGCCAGCAGCCAAGGACAAGGAGGCCGGGGATGGACTGAAGCTTTCTTT.

This chain joins TRBV6-5 and TRBJ2-1, with D perhaps TRBD1 (7 bases). The CDR3 loop spans 14 amino acids. The germline V and J ends were trimmed by 6 bases and 7 bases, with 16 bases remaining between them. In germline, CDR1 is MNHEY, CDR2 SVGAGI. This chain's CDR3 is CASRGTAGGNEQFF. As DNA, the CDR3 is TGTGCCAGCAGAGGGACAGCGGGTGGGAATGAGCAGTTCTTC.

The sample holds one count of this clone. V gene TRBV5-6 combines with J gene TRBJ2-3; TRBD2 agrees at 10 bases. CDR3 length: 16 amino acids. From germline, CDR1 is SGHDT and CDR2 YYEEEE. Trimming cost V 5 bases and J 0 bases; bases outside gene matches: 6. The DNA for the CDR3 is TGTGCCAGCAGTTACCCTAGCGGGGGAAGCACAGATACGCAGTATTTT. This encodes CASSYPSGGSTDTQYF.

This clone rates as medium-sized. The chain is built from TRBV5-5 and TRBJ2-7; TRBD1 aligns across 7 bases. The CDR3 length is 13 residues. Germline assignment: CDR1 SGHKS and CDR2 YYEKEE (reference sequence). J gave up 3 bases and V 6 bases, and 6 bases lay outside the gene matches. CDR3 sequence: CASTVGTDYEQYF. The CDR3 DNA reads TGTGCCAGCACCGTCGGGACAGACTACGAGCAGTACTTC.